The T cell receptor beta chain described here comes from a study of shared clonotypes between healthy human individuals. General study points: Compared with clonotypes that all four donors shared, non-shared clonotypes had lower generation probabilities. Sampling was confined to blood; repertoires within tissues likely differ.

Profiled with immunoSEQ multiplex PCR; TCRdb holds only in-frame clones, not every one. The repertoire includes more than 200,000 clones, over 50% of them detected once, and around 10% sits in the top ten. This CDR3 has 16 residues. Germline loops: CDR1 SEHNR, CDR2 FQNEAQ (reference sequence). The V segment lost 4 bases and the J segment 2 bases; nucleotides outside the gene matches: 3. The table lists this clone with a few counts. The antigen remains unidentified. What was sequenced was memory CD4+ T cells sorted from blood. Subset noted: CD45RA-negative fraction. V gene TRBV7-9 combines with J gene TRBJ2-3, with 13 bases aligning to TRBD2. The TCR sequence derives from a man younger than 40 in good health. CDR3 nucleotides: TGTGCCAGCAGCTCGGGACTAGCGGGACCCACAGATACGCAGTATTTT. It encodes CASSSGLAGPTDTQYF.